The 5 T cell receptor beta chains below were found in one sample sequenced in a study of a mutant IDH1 vaccine in newly diagnosed glioma (dated by TCRdb to the early 2020s). For these TCRs, the target antigens are not known. The time point label corresponds to: week 5, during vaccination. A 20-mer mutant IDH1 peptide at 300 micrograms in Montanide made up each vaccine dose, which was injected subcutaneously together with topical imiquimod. The method behind the library was the immunoSEQ multiplex PCR assay. This is the immuneACCESS table as TCRdb keeps it, with only in-frame sequences that have V and J called. A part of the clones is gone; compared with another copy, unresolved V genes explain less than half, and the rest is unexplained. The sample records tens of thousands of clones, about 91% of which are singletons. The ten largest make up approximately 0.6% of the sample. This specimen consisted of PBMCs, obtained from a glioma patient whose treatment included an IDH1 peptide vaccine. The receptors were sampled from a woman between 50 and 59 years old with glioma.

This sequence joins TRBV14 and TRBJ2-1; 9 bases fit TRBD2. V shed 0 bases and J 0 bases; nucleotides not matched to a gene: 9. This CDR3 has 19 amino acids. Germline CDR1 SGHDN, CDR2 FVKESK. CDR3 amino acids: CASSQDRLAGIRSYNEQFF. The CDR3 region has the DNA TGTGCCAGCAGCCAAGATAGGCTAGCGGGAATCCGCTCCTACAATGAGCAGTTCTTC.

This chain uses TRBV9 with TRBJ2-2; D unclear. The germline V and J ends were trimmed by 4 bases and 2 bases, with 6 bases remaining between them. CDR1 SGDLS and CDR2 YYNGEE come from the germline V gene. CDR3 length: 13 residues. CDR3 protein: CASSPTNTGELFF. CDR3 sequence (DNA): TGTGCCAGCAGCCCTACTAACACCGGGGAGCTGTTTTTT.

The chain links TRBV5-1 to TRBJ2-1; 8 bases are a match to TRBD2. Germline CDR1 and CDR2: SGHRS and YFSETQ. This CDR3 is built from 16 residues. J lost 5 bases, V lost 0 bases, and 7 bases had no gene match. CDR3 in DNA: TGCGCCAGCAGCTTGGCCACTAGCGGATTCCACAATGAGCAGTTCTTC. Translated: CASSLATSGFHNEQFF.

The chain is built from TRBV7-2 and TRBJ1-2; D unresolved. Germline loops: CDR1 SGHTA, CDR2 FQGNSA. This CDR3 contains 14 residues. V was trimmed by 4 bases and J by 1 base, leaving 10 bases between them. CDR3 region: CASSSPQVNYGYTF. The CDR3 nucleotides are TGTGCCAGCAGCTCACCCCAGGTTAACTATGGCTACACCTTC. The entire variable domain, with the rest obtained from reference TRBV7-2 and TRBJ1-2, is as follows: GAGVSQSPSNKVTEKGKDVELRCDPISGHTALYWYRQSLGQGLEFLIYFQGNSAPDKSGLPSDRFSAERTGGSVSTLTIQRTQQEDSAVYLCASSSPQVNYGYTFGSGTRLTVV.

This sequence joins TRBV5-1 and TRBJ2-5; 11 bases are a match to TRBD2. The CDR3 extends over 15 amino acids. CDR1 is SGHRS and CDR2 is YFSETQ in the germline V gene. V dropped 0 bases and J dropped 4; count of bases not matched to a gene: 2. The CDR3 region is CASSLAGLAGETQYF. The CDR3 DNA follows: TGCGCCAGCAGCTTGGCCGGACTAGCGGGAGAGACCCAGTACTTC.